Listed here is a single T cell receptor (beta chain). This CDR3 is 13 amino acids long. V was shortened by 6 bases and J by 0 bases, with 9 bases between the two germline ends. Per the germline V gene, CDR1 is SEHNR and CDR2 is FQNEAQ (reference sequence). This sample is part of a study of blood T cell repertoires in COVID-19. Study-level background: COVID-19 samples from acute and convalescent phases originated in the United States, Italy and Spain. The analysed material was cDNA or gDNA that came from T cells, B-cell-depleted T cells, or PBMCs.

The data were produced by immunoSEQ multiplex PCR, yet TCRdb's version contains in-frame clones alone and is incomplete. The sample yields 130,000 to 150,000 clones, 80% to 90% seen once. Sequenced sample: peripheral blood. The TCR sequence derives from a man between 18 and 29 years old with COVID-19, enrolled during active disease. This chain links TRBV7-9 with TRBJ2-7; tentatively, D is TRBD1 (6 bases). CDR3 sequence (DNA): TGTGCCAGCAGAGGACAGCTCTCCTACGAGCAGTACTTC. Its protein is CASRGQLSYEQYF.